One sample yielded the 3 T cell receptor beta chains listed below, sequenced in a study of blood T cell repertoires in COVID-19. Here immunoSEQ multiplex PCR was the method, and the copy in TCRdb shows in-frame clones only, minus some. The sample shows some 120,000 clones, roughly 91% of them seen only once. The specimen sequenced was peripheral blood. These receptors originate from a human donor with acute or convalescent COVID-19. The donor label of this sample is uncertain.

The genes are TRBV18 and TRBJ1-2; 7 positions match TRBD1. The J segment lost 4 bases and the V segment lost 4 bases, leaving 6 bases of the junction unmatched. This CDR3 is 14 amino acids long. The V gene's germline CDR1 is KGHSH and CDR2 LQKENI. The CDR3 is CASSRSTGLYGYTF. CDR3 DNA: TGTGCCAGCTCACGATCGACAGGGCTCTATGGCTACACCTTC. Complete variable domain (other parts from reference TRBV18 and TRBJ1-2): NAGVMQNPRHLVRRRGQEARLRCSPMKGHSHVYWYRQLPEEGLKFMVYLQKENIIDESGMPKERFSAEFPKEGPSILRIQQVVRGDSAAYFCASSRSTGLYGYTFGSGTRLTVV.

The chain combines TRBV11-1 with TRBJ2-3; D call uncertain. The V gene's germline CDR1 is SGHAT and CDR2 FQDESV (reference sequence). V was pared by 3 bases and J by 6 bases, with 16 bases between. This CDR3 region has 15 residues. The CDR3 DNA is TGTGCCAGCAGCTTGAACATCCCCCCCGGGGATACGCAGTATTTT. Translation: CASSLNIPPGDTQYF. Combining the CDR3 with reference TRBV11-1 and TRBJ2-3 gives the whole variable domain EAEVAQSPRYKITEKSQAVAFWCDPISGHATLYWYRQILGQGPELLVQFQDESVVDDSQLPKDRFSAERLKGVDSTLKIQPAELGDSAMYLCASSLNIPPGDTQYFGPGTRLTVL.

V and J are TRBV10-3 and TRBJ2-7; perhaps TRBD1 as D (6 bases). V was clipped by 0 bases and J by 5 bases, with 14 bases between them. The germline CDR1 and CDR2 sequences are ENHRY and SYGVKD. The length of the CDR3 is 15 residues. CDR3 loop: CAISESIDRPNEQYF. As DNA, the CDR3 is TGTGCCATCAGTGAGTCGATCGACAGGCCCAACGAGCAGTACTTC.